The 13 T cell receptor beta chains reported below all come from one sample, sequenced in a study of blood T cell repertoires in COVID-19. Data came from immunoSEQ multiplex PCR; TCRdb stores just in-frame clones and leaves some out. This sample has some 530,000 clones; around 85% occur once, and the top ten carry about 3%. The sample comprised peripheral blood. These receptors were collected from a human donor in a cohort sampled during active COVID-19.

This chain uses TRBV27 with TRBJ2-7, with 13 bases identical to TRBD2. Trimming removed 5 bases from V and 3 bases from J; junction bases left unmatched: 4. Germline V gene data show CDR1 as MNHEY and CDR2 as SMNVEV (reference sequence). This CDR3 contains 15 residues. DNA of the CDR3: TGTGCCAGCAGTGCGGGGACTAGCGGGGTCTACGAGCAGTACTTC. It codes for CASSAGTSGVYEQYF.

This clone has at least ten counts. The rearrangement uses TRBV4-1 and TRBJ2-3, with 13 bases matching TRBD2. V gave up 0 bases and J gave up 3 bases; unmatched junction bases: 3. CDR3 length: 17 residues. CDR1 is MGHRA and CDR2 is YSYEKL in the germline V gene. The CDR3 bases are TGCGCCAGCAGCCAAGAGGGACTAGCGGGATATACAGATACGCAGTATTTT. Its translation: CASSQEGLAGYTDTQYF.

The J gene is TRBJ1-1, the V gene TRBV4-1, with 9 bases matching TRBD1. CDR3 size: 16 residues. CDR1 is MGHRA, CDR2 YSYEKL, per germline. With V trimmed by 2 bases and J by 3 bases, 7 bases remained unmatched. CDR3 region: CASSQPRGQGYTEAFF. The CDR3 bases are TGCGCCAGCAGCCAACCGAGGGGACAGGGATACACTGAAGCTTTCTTT.

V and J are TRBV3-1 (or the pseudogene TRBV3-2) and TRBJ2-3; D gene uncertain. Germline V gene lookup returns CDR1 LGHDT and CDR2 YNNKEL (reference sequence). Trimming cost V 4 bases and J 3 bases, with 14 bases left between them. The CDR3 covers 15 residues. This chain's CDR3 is CASSPLGASTDTQYF. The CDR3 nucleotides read TGTGCCAGCAGCCCCCTCGGAGCTAGTACAGATACGCAGTATTTT.

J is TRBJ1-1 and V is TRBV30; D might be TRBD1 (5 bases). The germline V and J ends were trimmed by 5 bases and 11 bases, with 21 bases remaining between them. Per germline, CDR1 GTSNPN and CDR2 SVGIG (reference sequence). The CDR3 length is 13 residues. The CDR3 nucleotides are TGTGCCTGGGACTCGGACAAACGGAAGGGGGCTTTCTTT. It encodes CAWDSDKRKGAFF.

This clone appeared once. The DNA for the CDR3 is TGCGCCAGCAAAAGGGGACTAGCGGGAGACGAGCAGTACTTC. Translating gives CASKRGLAGDEQYF. The J gene is TRBJ2-7, the V gene TRBV4-3; 14 nucleotides match TRBD2. Unmatched junction bases numbered 4, after V lost 7 bases and J lost 5 bases. Germline V CDR1 and CDR2: LGHNA, YSLEER. This CDR3 region has 14 residues.

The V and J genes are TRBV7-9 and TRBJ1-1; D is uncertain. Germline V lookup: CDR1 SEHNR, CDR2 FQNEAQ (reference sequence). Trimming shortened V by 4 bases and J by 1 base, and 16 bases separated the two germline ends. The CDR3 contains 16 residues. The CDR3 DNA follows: TGTGCCAGCAGCTCACCGCGAGTGGAGTGGAACACTGAAGCTTTCTTT. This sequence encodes CASSSPRVEWNTEAFF.

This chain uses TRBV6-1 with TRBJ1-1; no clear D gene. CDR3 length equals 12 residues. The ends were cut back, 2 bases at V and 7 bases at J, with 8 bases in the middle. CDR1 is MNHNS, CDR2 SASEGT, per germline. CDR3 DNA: TGTGCCAGCAGTGAATGGGGAGGTGAAGCTTTCTTT. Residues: CASSEWGGEAFF.

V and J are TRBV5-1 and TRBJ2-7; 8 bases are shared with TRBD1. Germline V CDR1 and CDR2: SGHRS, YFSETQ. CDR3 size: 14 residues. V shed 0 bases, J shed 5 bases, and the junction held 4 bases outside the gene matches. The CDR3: CASSLGTGRNEQYF. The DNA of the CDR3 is TGCGCCAGCAGCTTGGGGACAGGGCGGAACGAGCAGTACTTC.

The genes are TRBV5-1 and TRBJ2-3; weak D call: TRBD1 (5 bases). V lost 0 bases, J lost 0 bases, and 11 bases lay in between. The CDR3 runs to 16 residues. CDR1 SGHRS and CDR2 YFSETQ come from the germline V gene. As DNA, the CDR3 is TGCGCCAGCAGCTTGGATGGGGCCTTGAGCACAGATACGCAGTATTTT. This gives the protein CASSLDGALSTDTQYF. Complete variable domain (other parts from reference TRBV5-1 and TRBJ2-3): KAGVTQTPRYLIKTRGQQVTLSCSPISGHRSVSWYQQTPGQGLQFLFEYFSETQRNKGNFPGRFSGRQFSNSRSEMNVSTLELGDSALYLCASSLDGALSTDTQYFGPGTRLTVL.

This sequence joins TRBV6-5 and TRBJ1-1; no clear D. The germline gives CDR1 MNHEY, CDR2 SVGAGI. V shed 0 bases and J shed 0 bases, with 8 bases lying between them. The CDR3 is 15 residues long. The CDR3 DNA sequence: TGTGCCAGCAGTTACTCGCTCCGAGTGAACACTGAAGCTTTCTTT. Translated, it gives CASSYSLRVNTEAFF.

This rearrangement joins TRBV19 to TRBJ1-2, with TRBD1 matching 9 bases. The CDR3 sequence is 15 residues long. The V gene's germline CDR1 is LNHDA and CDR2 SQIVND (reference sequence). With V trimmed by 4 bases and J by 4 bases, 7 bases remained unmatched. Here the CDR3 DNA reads TGTGCCAGTAGTAAGGACAGGGGATTCAGCTATGGCTACACCTTC. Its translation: CASSKDRGFSYGYTF.

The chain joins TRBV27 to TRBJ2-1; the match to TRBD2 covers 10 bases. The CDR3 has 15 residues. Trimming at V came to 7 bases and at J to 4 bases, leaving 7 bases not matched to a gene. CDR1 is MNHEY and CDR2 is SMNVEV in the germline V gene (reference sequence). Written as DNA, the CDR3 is TGTGCCAGCAAGTTTAGGACTAGCGGATACAATGAGCAGTTCTTC. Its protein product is CASKFRTSGYNEQFF.